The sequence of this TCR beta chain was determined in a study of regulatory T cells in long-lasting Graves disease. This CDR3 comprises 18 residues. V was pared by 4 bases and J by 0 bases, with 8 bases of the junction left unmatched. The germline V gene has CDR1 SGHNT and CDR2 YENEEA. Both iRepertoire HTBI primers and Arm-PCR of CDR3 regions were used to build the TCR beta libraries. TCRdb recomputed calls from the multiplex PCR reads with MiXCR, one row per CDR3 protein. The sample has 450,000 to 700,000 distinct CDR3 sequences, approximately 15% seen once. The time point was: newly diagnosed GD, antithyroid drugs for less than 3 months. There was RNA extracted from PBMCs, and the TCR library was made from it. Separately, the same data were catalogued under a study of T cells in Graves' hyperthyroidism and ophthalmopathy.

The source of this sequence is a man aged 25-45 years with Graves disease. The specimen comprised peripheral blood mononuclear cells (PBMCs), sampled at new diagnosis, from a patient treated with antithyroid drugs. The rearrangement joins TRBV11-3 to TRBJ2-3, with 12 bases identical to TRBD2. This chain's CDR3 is CASSSGTSGSSSTDTQYF. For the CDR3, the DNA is TGTGCCAGCAGCTCCGGGACTAGCGGGTCATCTAGCACAGATACGCAGTATTTT.